A selection of T cell receptor beta chains follows, all from one sample in a study of early stage breast cancer tumors. Profiling relied on immunoSEQ multiplex PCR, and the TCRdb table lists in-frame clones only, not all of them. The data contain about 36,000 clones, 74% of them seen just once; the ten biggest clones take up about 7%. The source material was blood. The origin of the receptors is a person in their sixties or seventies with breast cancer. CDR3s leave out the opening cysteine and the closing phenylalanine or tryptophan.

v_gene,CDR3aa
TRBV13,ASSLGAGSEQY
TRBV6-6,ASTRDGVPNQPQH
TRBV2,ASSPRQINYGYT
TRBV7-9,ASSRGEGPSTDTQY
TRBV28,ASSLSIQGGIRSYT
TRBV6-1,ATILDSPLH
TRBV9,ASSIAGPDYEQY
TRBV10-3,ASRGTGAATDTQY
TRBV18,ASSPNREGEKLF
TRBV15,ATSRVRSSGNTIY
TRBV4-1,ASSPYTGAGVGQPQH
TRBV29-1,SVVLNQETQY
TRBV20-1,SANQNYGYT
TRBV12-5,ASGLGGQARMNTEAF
TRBV6-1,ASSLTRLEAF
TRBV5-1,ASSYGPAPNYGYT